Listed below are T cell receptor beta chains from one sample, sequenced in a study of T cell responses to AZD1222 COVID-19 vaccine. The data were produced by immunoSEQ multiplex PCR, yet TCRdb's version contains in-frame clones alone and is incomplete. Of approximately 140,000 clones listed, just over 90% were seen once; the top ten hold around 3.5%. Here the sequenced sample was peripheral blood, taken on day 0 of AZD1222 vaccination. The source of these receptors is an adult in good health. The CDR3 runs from the conserved cysteine through the conserved F or W. The D gene is left open where the match is weak. Rows may omit the clone size; those that give it use once, few, many or a size class.

D: -
V: TRBV5-4
J: TRBJ1-4
size: once
CDR3: CASSSRGRGGANEKLFF
DNA: TGTGCCAGCAGCTCGCGGGGCAGGGGAGGAGCTAATGAAAAACTGTTTTTT

D: -
V: TRBV7-9
J: TRBJ2-1
size: -
CDR3: CASSLGVINEQFF
DNA: TGTGCCAGCAGCTTAGGGGTTATAAATGAGCAGTTCTTC

D: TRBD1
V: TRBV6-5
J: TRBJ1-5
size: -
CDR3: CASRGGQGDNQPQHF
DNA: TGTGCCAGCAGGGGGGGACAGGGAGACAATCAGCCCCAGCATTTT

D: -
V: TRBV13
J: TRBJ1-1
size: -
CDR3: CASRENTEAFF
DNA: TGTGCCAGCAGGGAGAACACTGAAGCTTTCTTT

D: -
V: TRBV7-9
J: TRBJ1-2
size: once
CDR3: CASSRGEGGYGYTF
DNA: TGTGCCAGCAGCCGGGGTGAAGGTGGCTATGGCTACACCTTC

D: -
V: TRBV6-4
J: TRBJ2-3
size: -
CDR3: CASSEGEQDTQYF
DNA: TGTGCCAGCAGTGAAGGCGAGCAAGATACGCAGTATTTT

D: TRBD1
V: TRBV19
J: TRBJ1-3
size: -
CDR3: CASGQGSSGNTIYF
DNA: TGTGCCAGCGGACAGGGTTCCTCTGGAAACACCATATATTTT

D: -
V: TRBV19
J: TRBJ2-2
size: -
CDR3: CASSIDRARTGELFF
DNA: TGTGCCAGTAGTATAGACAGGGCGAGGACCGGGGAGCTGTTTTTT

D: -
V: TRBV6-2/TRBV6-3
J: TRBJ1-5
size: -
CDR3: CASSPRGGGNQPQHF
DNA: TGTGCCAGCAGCCCTAGGGGCGGGGGCAATCAGCCCCAGCATTTT

D: -
V: TRBV11-2
J: TRBJ1-5
size: -
CDR3: CASSLEGRGNQPQHF
DNA: TGTGCCAGCAGCTTAGAAGGGAGGGGCAATCAGCCCCAGCATTTT

D: -
V: TRBV7-2
J: TRBJ2-4
size: -
CDR3: CASSLSSGSGAKNIQYF
DNA: TGTGCCAGCAGCTTATCATCCGGGAGTGGAGCCAAAAACATTCAGTACTTC

D: -
V: TRBV5-1
J: TRBJ2-2
size: -
CDR3: CASGPTNTGELFF
DNA: TGCGCCAGCGGACCGACGAACACCGGGGAGCTGTTTTTT

D: -
V: TRBV19
J: TRBJ1-6
size: -
CDR3: CASSGPGGVGSPLHF
DNA: TGTGCCAGTAGTGGGCCGGGGGGGGTCGGTTCACCCCTCCACTTT

D: -
V: TRBV23-1
J: TRBJ2-5
size: -
CDR3: CASNLQKGHQETQYF
DNA: TGCGCCAGCAACCTCCAAAAGGGACATCAAGAGACCCAGTACTTC

D: TRBD1
V: TRBV5-4
J: TRBJ1-2
size: -
CDR3: CASSATGEESYGYTF
DNA: TGTGCCAGCAGTGCCACAGGGGAAGAAAGTTATGGCTACACCTTC

D: -
V: TRBV18
J: TRBJ2-7
size: once
CDR3: CASSRLRQPSPYEQYF
DNA: TGTGCCAGCTCCCGTCTACGTCAGCCTAGCCCCTACGAGCAGTACTTC

D: TRBD1
V: TRBV5-6
J: TRBJ1-2
size: -
CDR3: CASSQLNDRGYGYTF
DNA: TGTGCCAGCAGCCAATTAAACGACAGGGGCTATGGCTACACCTTC

D: -
V: TRBV4-3
J: TRBJ1-4
size: once
CDR3: CASSQESLRQGVATNEKLFF
DNA: TGCGCCAGCAGCCAAGAATCCCTGCGTCAGGGTGTTGCAACTAATGAAAAACTGTTTTTT

D: -
V: TRBV25-1
J: TRBJ1-1
size: -
CDR3: CASSELGGRYTEAFF
DNA: TGTGCCAGCAGTGAACTGGGGGGCCGGTACACTGAAGCTTTCTTT

D: -
V: TRBV2
J: TRBJ1-4
size: -
CDR3: CASSGGIYEKLFF
DNA: TGTGCCAGCAGTGGCGGCATTTACGAAAAACTGTTTTTT

D: TRBD2
V: TRBV10-3
J: TRBJ2-4
size: -
CDR3: CAIGAGGFKNIQYF
DNA: TGTGCCATCGGGGCGGGAGGTTTCAAAAACATTCAGTACTTC

D: -
V: TRBV12-3/TRBV12-4
J: TRBJ2-7
size: -
CDR3: CASSPNYEQYF
DNA: TGTGCCAGCAGCCCAAACTACGAGCAGTACTTC